A single sample is the source of the 16 T cell receptor beta chains below, sequenced in a study of breast tumors, draining lymph nodes, adjacent tissues. Using its own MiXCR run on the multiplex PCR reads, TCRdb lists one record per CDR3 protein. In the table there are approximately 210,000 distinct CDR3 sequences, roughly 30% of which are singletons. The lymph nodes were axillary draining lymph nodes from breast cancer patients. Sequencing was done on a sample of axillary lymph node tissue. All receptors come from a female donor with breast cancer. Some clones in this sample may be carry-over from other donors' samples.

This clonotype occurred a few times. The V call is TRBV27, the J call TRBJ2-3; TRBD1 or TRBD2 may be the D gene (5 bases each). V dropped 3 bases and J dropped 1 base, with 11 bases sitting between them. Per the germline V gene, CDR1 is MNHEY and CDR2 is SMNVEV (reference sequence). CDR3 length: 15 residues. The DNA for the CDR3 is TGTGCCAGCAGTTTTTTGGGGGACCGCACAGATACGCAGTATTTT. Its translation: CASSFLGDRTDTQYF.

This clonotype came up many times. The chain recombines TRBV7-6 with TRBJ2-1, with D perhaps TRBD2 (5 bases). Germline loops: CDR1 SGHVS, CDR2 FNYEAQ. V lost 1 base and J 6 bases, leaving 22 bases between the germline ends. This CDR3 has 18 residues. The CDR3 region has the DNA TGTGCCAGCAGCTTAGTCGCTAGCCGCAGCCTGCCGATCAATGAGCAGTTCTTC. Residues: CASSLVASRSLPINEQFF.

Details on this clonotype: A much larger clone differs from this one at a single base, so this may be a read error. The chain employs TRBV20-1 and TRBJ2-1; 7 bases line up with TRBD2. The trim removed 1 base at V and 8 bases at J, leaving 14 bases unmatched. CDR3 length: 16 amino acids. The V gene's germline CDR1 is DFQATT and CDR2 SNEGSKA (reference sequence). The CDR3 coding sequence is TGCAGTGCTAGAGCGGGGAGGGCGGCATCGCTCGATGAGCAGTTCTTC. It is translated as CSARAGRAASLDEQFF.

The sample holds many counts of this clonotype. The chain recombines TRBV14 with TRBJ2-3; D ambiguous. Germline V gives CDR1 SGHDN, CDR2 FVKESK. The CDR3 covers 15 residues. With 0 bases removed from V and 6 bases from J, the gap between germline ends came to 13 bases. CDR3 sequence: CASSQEYPESDTQYF. In DNA form, the CDR3 reads TGTGCCAGCAGCCAAGAGTACCCGGAAAGTGATACGCAGTATTTT.

This clonotype was found once. The gene calls are TRBV2 and TRBJ2-1, with TRBD2 matching over 7 bases. The CDR3 loop spans 15 amino acids. Losses at the gene ends were 6 bases for V and 6 bases for J; bases not matched to a gene: 11. Germline lookup yields CDR1 SNHLY and CDR2 FYNNEI. CDR3 DNA sequence: TGTGCCAGCAGGCCCAAGGGAGGGAGGATCAATGAGCAGTTCTTC. Its translation: CASRPKGGRINEQFF.

This clonotype was seen ten or more times. This rearrangement joins TRBV6-6 to TRBJ1-4, with D possibly TRBD1 on 6 matching bases. CDR1 and CDR2 from the germline V gene are MNHNY and SVGAGI (reference sequence). V was trimmed by 2 bases and J by 0 bases, leaving 16 bases between them. The CDR3 extends over 18 amino acids. CDR3 protein: CASSYPRGRGSTNEKLFF. CDR3 coding DNA: TGTGCCAGCAGTTACCCGAGGGGGAGAGGGTCAACTAATGAAAAACTGTTTTTT.

This clonotype was found a few times. This rearrangement joins TRBV6-1 to TRBJ1-5, with D perhaps TRBD1 (6 bases). V was shortened by 5 bases and J by 4 bases, with 12 bases between the two germline ends. Germline V gene lookup returns CDR1 MNHNS and CDR2 SASEGT. This CDR3 is built from 14 residues. The CDR3: CASSSGTLNQPQHF. The CDR3 DNA reads TGTGCCAGCAGTTCCGGGACACTTAATCAGCCCCAGCATTTT.

This clonotype was counted at least ten times. The J gene is TRBJ1-2, the V gene TRBV5-8, with 7 bases aligning to TRBD1. CDR1 is SGHTS and CDR2 is YDEGEE in the germline V gene. Trimming removed 2 bases from V and 1 base from J; junction bases left unmatched: 5. The CDR3 length is 15 residues. In DNA, the CDR3 is TGTGCCAGCAGCTTTTATAACAGGGGTAACTATGGCTACACCTTC. Translated: CASSFYNRGNYGYTF.

A few counts support this clonotype. This may be a read error, as it is one base from a much larger clone. The chain carries TRBV7-3 and TRBJ2-5, with D hard to call. This CDR3 region has 15 residues. From germline, CDR1 is SGHTA and CDR2 FQGTGA. The CDR3, as DNA: TGTGCCAGCAGCTTAACGCCTAGTGCACAAGAGACCCAGCACTTC. Translating it yields CASSLTPSAQETQHF.

This clonotype was observed a handful of times. A much larger clone lies a single base off, so this may be a read error. This chain joins TRBV20-1 and TRBJ2-7, with TRBD2 as a possible D gene (6 bases). This CDR3 comprises 11 residues. From germline, CDR1 is DFQATT and CDR2 SNEGSKA (reference sequence). CDR3 region: CSAWEVYEQSF. DNA for the CDR3: TGCAGTGCTTGGGAGGTGTACGAGCAGTCCTTC.

This clonotype was observed at least ten times. The chain carries TRBV20-1 and TRBJ2-1; 9 bases agree with TRBD2. Losses at the gene ends were 5 bases for V and 5 bases for J; bases not matched to a gene: 10. Per germline, CDR1 DFQATT and CDR2 SNEGSKA (reference sequence). This CDR3 has 15 amino acids. CDR3 region: CSAPNTGTSHNEQFF. CDR3 DNA sequence: TGCAGTGCTCCCAACACCGGGACTAGCCACAATGAGCAGTTCTTC.

This clonotype occurred many times. The J gene is TRBJ2-3, the V gene TRBV19; maybe TRBD1 (6 bases). V dropped 4 bases and J dropped 3 bases, with 17 bases sitting between them. Germline CDR1 LNHDA, CDR2 SQIVND (reference sequence). CDR3 length equals 16 residues. The DNA for the CDR3 is TGTGCCAGTAGTAACCTCCGGGACACCAGGACAGATACGCAGTATTTT. It codes for CASSNLRDTRTDTQYF.

As for this clonotype: One end of the junction is discordant with germline, which a read error may explain. This rearrangement joins TRBV5-1 to TRBJ1-1, with unresolved D. Germline CDR1 reads SGHRS; CDR2 reads YFSETQ. The CDR3 sequence is 14 residues long. The CDR3 sequence is CAGSLVPGNTEAFF. The CDR3 nucleotides read TGCGCCGGCAGCTTGGTACCCGGGAACACTGAAGCTTTCTTT.

At least ten counts were recorded for this clonotype. This chain links TRBV5-1 with TRBJ2-3; TRBD1 is a possible D gene (5 bases). Germline values: CDR1 SGHRS, CDR2 YFSETQ. V shed 4 bases and J shed 5 bases, with 5 bases lying between them. The CDR3 runs 11 residues. This CDR3 is CASSRGDTQYF. CDR3 in DNA: TGCGCCAGCAGCAGGGGAGATACGCAGTATTTT.

This clonotype was seen more than once but under ten times. A much larger clone is a single base away; this may be a read error. CDR3 amino acids: CASSISRGLGEDNEQSF. The DNA for the CDR3 is TGTGCCAGTAGTATAAGTCGGGGACTAGGGGAGGACAATGAGCAGTCCTTC. The V gene is TRBV19, the J gene TRBJ2-1; 8 bases are a match to TRBD2. Germline V lookup: CDR1 LNHDA, CDR2 SQIVND (reference sequence). This CDR3 is 17 amino acids long. Based on the CDR3 plus reference TRBV19 and TRBJ2-1, the full variable domain is DGGITQSPKYLFRKEGQNVTLSCEQNLNHDAMYWYRQDPGQGLRLIYYSQIVNDFQKGDIAEGYSVSREKKESFPLTVTSAQKNPTAFYLCASSISRGLGEDNEQSFGPGTRLTVL.

This sequence joins TRBV29-1 and TRBJ2-6; D call uncertain. The CDR3 is 10 amino acids. Trimming pared 7 bases from V and 4 bases from J, leaving 2 bases between. Looked up from germline, CDR1 is SQVTM and CDR2 is ANQGSEA. CDR3 protein: CSGGANVLTF. DNA of the CDR3: TGCAGCGGGGGGGCCAACGTCCTGACTTTC.